This entry features one TCR beta chain sequence. Its target is not known. This sample stems from a study of CD8 T cells in ankylosing spondylitis. General study results and limits: Characteristic of ankylosing spondylitis blood, it appeared, was a TCR beta motif comprising about 8 highly homologous variants.

Per the germline V gene, CDR1 is WNHNN and CDR2 is SYGVQD (reference sequence). V was clipped by 6 bases and J by 4 bases, with 15 bases between them. This CDR3 comprises 14 residues. TCR beta libraries were made by quantitative 5'-RACE with molecular barcodes. TCRdb reprocessed the 5' RACE reads via MiXCR and lists one record per CDR3 protein. The repertoire has around 130,000 distinct CDR3 sequences, around 13% of them found once; the top ten carry 2.5% to 3.5%. J is TRBJ1-2 and V is TRBV10-1; D possibly corresponds to TRBD1 (6 bases). Sequenced input: blood, either unsorted or a sorted T cell fraction (not recorded which). The source of this sequence is a female donor with ankylosing spondylitis or in good health (not recorded which). The CDR3 here is CASSGGTNVYGYTF. The CDR3 coding sequence is TGCGCCAGCAGCGGGGGGACAAATGTCTATGGCTACACCTTC.